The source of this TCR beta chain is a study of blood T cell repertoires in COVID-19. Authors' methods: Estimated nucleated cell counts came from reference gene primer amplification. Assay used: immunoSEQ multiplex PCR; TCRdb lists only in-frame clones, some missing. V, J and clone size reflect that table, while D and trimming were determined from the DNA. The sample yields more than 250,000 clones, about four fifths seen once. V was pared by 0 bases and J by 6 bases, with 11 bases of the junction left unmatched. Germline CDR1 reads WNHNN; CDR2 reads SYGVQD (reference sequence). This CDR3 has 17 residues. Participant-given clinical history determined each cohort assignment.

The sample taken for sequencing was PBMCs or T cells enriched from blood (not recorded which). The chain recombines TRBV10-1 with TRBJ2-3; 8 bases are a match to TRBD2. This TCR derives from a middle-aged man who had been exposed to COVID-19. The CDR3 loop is CASSESMWGLGADTQYF. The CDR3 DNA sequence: TGCGCCAGCAGTGAGTCGATGTGGGGACTAGGGGCCGATACGCAGTATTTT.